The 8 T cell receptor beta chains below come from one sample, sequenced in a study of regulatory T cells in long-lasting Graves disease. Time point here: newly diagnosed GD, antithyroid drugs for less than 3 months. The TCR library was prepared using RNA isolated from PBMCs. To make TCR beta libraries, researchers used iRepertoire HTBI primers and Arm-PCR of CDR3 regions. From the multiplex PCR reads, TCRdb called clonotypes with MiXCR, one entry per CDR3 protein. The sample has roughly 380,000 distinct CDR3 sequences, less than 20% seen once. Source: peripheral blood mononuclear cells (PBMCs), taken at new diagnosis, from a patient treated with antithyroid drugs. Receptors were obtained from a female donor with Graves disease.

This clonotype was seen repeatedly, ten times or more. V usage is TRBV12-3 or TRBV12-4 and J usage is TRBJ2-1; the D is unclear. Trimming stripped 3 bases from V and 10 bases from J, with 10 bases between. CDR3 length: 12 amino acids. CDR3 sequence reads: CASSLYLIEQFF. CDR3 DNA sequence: TGTGCCAGCAGTTTGTACCTTATCGAGCAGTTCTTC.

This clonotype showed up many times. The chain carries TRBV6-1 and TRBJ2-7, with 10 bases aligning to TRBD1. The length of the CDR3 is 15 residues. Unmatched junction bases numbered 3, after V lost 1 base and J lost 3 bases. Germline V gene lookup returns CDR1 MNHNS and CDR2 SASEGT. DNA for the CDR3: TGTGCCAGCAGTGAAGAAGGGACAGGGGACTACGAGCAGTACTTC. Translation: CASSEEGTGDYEQYF.

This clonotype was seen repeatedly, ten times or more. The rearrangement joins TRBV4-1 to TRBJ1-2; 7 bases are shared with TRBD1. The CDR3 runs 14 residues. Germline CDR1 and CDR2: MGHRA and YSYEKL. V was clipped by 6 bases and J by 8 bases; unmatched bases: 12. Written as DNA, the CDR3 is TGCGCCAGCAGGCTCACCACAGGGGCGCTCGGCTACACCTTC. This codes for CASRLTTGALGYTF.

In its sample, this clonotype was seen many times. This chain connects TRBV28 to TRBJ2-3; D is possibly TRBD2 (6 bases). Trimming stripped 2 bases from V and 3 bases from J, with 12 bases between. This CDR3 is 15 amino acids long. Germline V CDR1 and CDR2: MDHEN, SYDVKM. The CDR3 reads CASSLPASVTDTQYF. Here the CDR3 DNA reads TGTGCCAGCAGTTTACCGGCTAGCGTGACAGATACGCAGTATTTT.

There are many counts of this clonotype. As DNA, the CDR3 is TGTGCCAGCAGCCGGGGCGCGCTCGGACTAGGCCGTTACTGGAGCTCCTACAATGAGCAGTTCTTC. Its translation is CASSRGALGLGRYWSSYNEQFF. V gene TRBV6-2 or TRBV6-3 combines with J gene TRBJ2-1; 7 nucleotides line up with TRBD2. The CDR3 runs 22 residues. The V gene's germline CDR1 is MNHEY and CDR2 SVGEGT. V trimming: 6 bases; J trimming: 0 bases; junction bases outside the gene matches: 26.

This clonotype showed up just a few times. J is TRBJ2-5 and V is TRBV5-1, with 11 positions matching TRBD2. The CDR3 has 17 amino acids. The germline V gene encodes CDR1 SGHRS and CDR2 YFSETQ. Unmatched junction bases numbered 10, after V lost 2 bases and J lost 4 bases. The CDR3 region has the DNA TGCGCCAGCAGCTTACCCGGGACTAGCGGAATGGGAGAGACCCAGTACTTC. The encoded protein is CASSLPGTSGMGETQYF.

For the CDR3, the DNA is TGTGCCAGCAGTGGTTTCGCCGGGGAGCTGTTTTTT. It is translated as CASSGFAGELFF. The chain has TRBV28 and TRBJ2-2; D is undetermined. The ends were cut back, 5 bases at V and 6 bases at J, with 7 bases in the middle. The CDR3 spans 12 residues. Germline CDR1 MDHEN, CDR2 SYDVKM.

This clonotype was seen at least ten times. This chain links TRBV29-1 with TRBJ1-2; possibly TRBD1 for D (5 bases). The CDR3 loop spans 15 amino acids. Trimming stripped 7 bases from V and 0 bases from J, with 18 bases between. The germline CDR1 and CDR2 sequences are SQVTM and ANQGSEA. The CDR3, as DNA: TGCAGCGATACCGGGACCCTTTCCGCTAACTATGGCTACACCTTC. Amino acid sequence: CSDTGTLSANYGYTF.